Only a few counts were recorded for the clone carrying this TCR beta chain. Its antigen is not identified. The CDR3 sequence is 14 residues long. CDR1 and CDR2 (germline): WNHNN, SYGVQD (reference sequence). Trimming took 3 bases from V and 4 from J; bases not matched to a gene: 5. This specimen comes from a study of beta chain features in type 1 diabetes. Overall study: Examination of sorted cells across all samples involved 98,000,000 or so cells.

Sequenced material consisted of expressed TCRB transcripts (all of the isolated RNA was reverse transcribed). Libraries were prepared by immunoSEQ multiplex PCR; TCRdb keeps only in-frame clonotypes and omits some of them. The data hold hundreds of thousands of clones, with around an eighth observed a single time. Study-level results: Insertions at VDJ junctions were less frequent in type 1 diabetes patients. These patients also deleted more nucleotides at the same junctions. Sequencing used cDNA, and cells with high TCR expression could therefore be over-represented. All four CD4+ subsets from Type 1 diabetes patients carried moderately but significantly shorter TCRB CDR3s.

Naive, central memory, regulatory and stem cell-like memory cells within the CD4+ compartment were sorted using CD45RO/CCR7/CD25/CD127/CD95/CD27. The V and J genes are TRBV10-1 and TRBJ1-2, with 7 bases lining up with TRBD1. Sequencing was carried out using naive CD4+ T cells from blood. The receptor comes from a man younger than 30 with type 1 diabetes. The CDR3 DNA reads TGCGCCAGCAGTGACGGGACAGAGCCCTATGGCTACACCTTC. Protein sequence: CASSDGTEPYGYTF.